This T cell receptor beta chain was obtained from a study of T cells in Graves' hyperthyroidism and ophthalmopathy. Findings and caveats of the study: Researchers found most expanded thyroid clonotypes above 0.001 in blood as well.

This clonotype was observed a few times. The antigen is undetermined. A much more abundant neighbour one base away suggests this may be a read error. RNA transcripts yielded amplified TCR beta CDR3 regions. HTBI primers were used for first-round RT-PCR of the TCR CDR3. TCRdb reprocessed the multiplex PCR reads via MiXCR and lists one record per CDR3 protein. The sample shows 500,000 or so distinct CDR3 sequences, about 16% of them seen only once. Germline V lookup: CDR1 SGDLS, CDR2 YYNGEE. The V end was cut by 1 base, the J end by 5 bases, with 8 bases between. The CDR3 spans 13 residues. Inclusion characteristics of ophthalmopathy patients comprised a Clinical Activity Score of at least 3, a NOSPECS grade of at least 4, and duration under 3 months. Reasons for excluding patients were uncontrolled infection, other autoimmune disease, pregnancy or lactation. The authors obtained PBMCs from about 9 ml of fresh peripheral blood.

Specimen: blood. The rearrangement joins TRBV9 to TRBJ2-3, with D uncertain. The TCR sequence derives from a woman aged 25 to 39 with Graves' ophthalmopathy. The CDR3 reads CASSVKQIDTQYF. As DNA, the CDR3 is TGTGCCAGCAGCGTAAAGCAAATAGATACGCAGTATTTT.